The 10 T cell receptor beta chains given below trace back to one sample, sequenced in a study of blood T cell repertoires in COVID-19. TCRdb keeps only in-frame clones here, not all; method: immunoSEQ multiplex PCR. This table has some 51,000 clones, under 95% appearing once. Sequenced sample: peripheral blood. These receptors originate from a man between 50 and 59 years old with acute or convalescent COVID-19.

The rearrangement uses TRBV4-1 and TRBJ2-5; TRBD1 aligns across 8 bases. Germline-derived CDR1 and CDR2 are MGHRA and YSYEKL. The CDR3 consists of 15 residues. With V trimmed by 0 bases and J by 5 bases, 5 bases remained unmatched. The CDR3 loop is CASSQDGTGGETQYF. The CDR3 DNA sequence: TGCGCCAGCAGCCAAGACGGGACAGGCGGGGAGACCCAGTACTTC.

The chain combines TRBV7-9 with TRBJ1-1; TRBD1 is a possible D gene (5 bases). Trimming stripped 4 bases from V and 7 bases from J, with 10 bases between. Germline loops: CDR1 SEHNR, CDR2 FQNEAQ (reference sequence). This CDR3 has 12 amino acids. CDR3 protein: CASSSGQGEAFF. CDR3 bases: TGTGCCAGCAGCTCCGGACAAGGTGAAGCTTTCTTT.

CDR3: CASSHPTPMNTEAFF. Here the CDR3 DNA reads TGTGCCAGCAGCCACCCGACACCAATGAACACTGAAGCTTTCTTT. This rearrangement joins TRBV14 to TRBJ1-1; D is unresolved. Germline V CDR1 and CDR2: SGHDN, FVKESK. Trimming cost V 3 bases and J 0 bases, with 11 bases left between them. There are 15 residues in the CDR3. Complete variable domain (other parts from reference TRBV14 and TRBJ1-1): EAGVTQFPSHSVIEKGQTVTLRCDPISGHDNLYWYRRVMGKEIKFLLHFVKESKQDESGMPNNRFLAERTGGTYSTLKVQPAELEDSGVYFCASSHPTPMNTEAFFGQGTRLTVV.

The chain uses TRBV30 and TRBJ1-5; 9 bases are shared with TRBD1. From germline, CDR1 is GTSNPN and CDR2 SVGIG (reference sequence). CDR3 length: 15 amino acids. V lost 2 bases, J lost 12 bases, and 14 bases stayed unmatched. The CDR3 coding sequence is TGTGCCTGGAGTCCGGGACAGGGAACGGGTCAGGTCCAGCATTTT. Protein: CAWSPGQGTGQVQHF.

The V gene is TRBV24-1, the J gene TRBJ2-1; 7 nucleotides line up with TRBD2. V shed 6 bases and J 7 bases; nucleotides not matched to a gene: 11. The CDR3 loop spans 15 amino acids. Germline CDR1 KGHDR, CDR2 SFDVKD. The CDR3 DNA reads TGTGCCACCAGTCCAGCGGGGCTATCTTCGAATGAGCAGTTCTTC. It codes for CATSPAGLSSNEQFF.

This rearrangement joins TRBV24-1 to TRBJ1-5, with 8 bases aligning to TRBD1. V was pared by 9 bases and J by 0 bases, with 0 bases of the junction left unmatched. The germline CDR1 and CDR2 sequences are KGHDR and SFDVKD. The CDR3 contains 13 residues. This chain's CDR3 is CATGTGSNQPQHF. The CDR3 coding sequence is TGTGCCACCGGGACAGGTAGCAATCAGCCCCAGCATTTT.

This clone was seen a handful of times. The chain couples TRBV2 to TRBJ2-7, with TRBD2 matching 9 bases. V shed 4 bases, J shed 0 bases, and the junction held 7 bases outside the gene matches. Per the germline V gene, CDR1 is SNHLY and CDR2 is FYNNEI. This CDR3 is built from 16 residues. This chain's CDR3 is CASSGDSGGYSYEQYF. As DNA, the CDR3 is TGTGCCAGCAGTGGTGATAGCGGGGGATACTCCTACGAGCAGTACTTC. Using reference TRBV2 and TRBJ2-7 for the parts outside the CDR3, the full variable domain is EPEVTQTPSHQVTQMGQEVILRCVPISNHLYFYWYRQILGQKVEFLVSFYNNEISEKSEIFDDQFSVERPDGSNFTLKIRSTKLEDSAMYFCASSGDSGGYSYEQYFGPGTRLTVT.

This CDR3 reads CASSREGQGSTEAFF. As DNA, the CDR3 is TGTGCCAGCAGCCGGGAAGGACAGGGGTCCACTGAAGCTTTCTTT. The chain couples TRBV3-1 (or the pseudogene TRBV3-2) to TRBJ1-1, with 9 positions matching TRBD1. This CDR3 contains 15 residues. The V segment lost 4 bases and the J segment 4 bases; nucleotides outside the gene matches: 7. Germline loops: CDR1 LGHDT, CDR2 YNNKEL (reference sequence).

A single count supports this clone. The V gene is TRBV18, the J gene TRBJ1-5; D uncertain. This CDR3 is 13 amino acids long. V gave up 1 base and J gave up 4 bases, with 5 bases separating them. Germline CDR1 reads KGHSH; CDR2 reads LQKENI. CDR3 coding DNA: TGTGCCAGCTCACCACTCACAAATCAGCCCCAGCATTTT. This gives the protein CASSPLTNQPQHF.

V usage is TRBV19 and J usage is TRBJ1-2, with 7 bases matching TRBD1. Germline V gene data show CDR1 as LNHDA and CDR2 as SQIVND (reference sequence). Trimming took 6 bases from V and 4 from J; bases not matched to a gene: 11. This CDR3 contains 15 residues. As DNA, the CDR3 is TGTGCCAGTAGCCTCGGGACAGCGGACTTCTATGGCTACACCTTC. Translation: CASSLGTADFYGYTF.